Here is one TCR beta chain with its context. This specimen comes from a study of blood T cell repertoires in COVID-19. Clones were read by immunoSEQ multiplex PCR, and TCRdb kept only the in-frame ones, dropping some. The sample lists under 100,000 clones, about 85% occurring once. The sample taken for sequencing was peripheral blood. This clonotype was sampled from a woman aged 70 to 79 with active or convalescent COVID-19.

The CDR3 region has the DNA TGTGCCAGCAGCCAAAGGAGCGGTCCTGGAAACACCATATATTTT. Residues: CASSQRSGPGNTIYF. This chain connects TRBV3-1 (or the pseudogene TRBV3-2) to TRBJ1-3; D is unresolved. Germline CDR1 LGHDT, CDR2 YNNKEL (reference sequence). Trimming left V 2 bases short and J 2 bases short, with 10 bases between. The CDR3 totals 15 residues.